These 23 T cell receptor beta chains originate from one sample sequenced in a study of blood T cell repertoires in COVID-19. Produced via immunoSEQ multiplex PCR; TCRdb's table is partial and in-frame only. The data contain about 300,000 clones, about nine tenths of them seen just once; the ten biggest clones take up 1.5% to 2%. Material: peripheral blood. The receptors here all came from a woman in her twenties or thirties with COVID-19, enrolled during active disease.

Comments on this clone: This specimen includes other DNA sequences encoding the same CDR3. The chain uses TRBV3-1 (or the pseudogene TRBV3-2) and TRBJ1-3; D possibly corresponds to TRBD1 (5 bases). Trimming removed 0 bases from V and 4 bases from J, with 10 bases in between. Germline values: CDR1 LGHDT, CDR2 YNNKEL (reference sequence). The CDR3 length is 15 residues. CDR3 coding DNA: TGTGCCAGCAGCCAAGACAGGGTTGCAGGAAACACCATATATTTT. It encodes CASSQDRVAGNTIYF.

V is TRBV3-1 (or the pseudogene TRBV3-2) and J is TRBJ2-3, with a weak D call TRBD2 (6 bases). V was clipped by 1 base and J by 0 bases, with 11 bases between them. Germline V gene data show CDR1 as LGHDT and CDR2 as YNNKEL (reference sequence). This CDR3 is 16 amino acids long. This chain's CDR3 is CASSQVGRGSTDTQYF. The CDR3 DNA is TGTGCCAGCAGCCAAGTCGGGCGGGGCAGCACAGATACGCAGTATTTT.

The chain couples TRBV7-8 to TRBJ1-6, with D unclear. Per the germline V gene, CDR1 is SGHVS and CDR2 is FQNEAQ. Trimming left V 5 bases short and J 10 bases short, with 15 bases between. The length of the CDR3 is 14 residues. The CDR3 loop is CASSAGGRGSPLHF. The CDR3 coding sequence is TGTGCCAGCAGCGCTGGTGGGAGAGGCTCACCCCTCCACTTT.

The chain is built from TRBV24-1 and TRBJ1-2; the match to TRBD1 covers 9 bases. The CDR3 runs to 14 residues. With 3 bases clipped from V and 7 bases from J, the junction kept 5 bases outside the gene matches. Per the germline V gene, CDR1 is KGHDR and CDR2 is SFDVKD. The CDR3 nucleotides read TGTGCCACCAGTGATCCGGGACAGGGAGGTGGCTACACCTTC. This encodes CATSDPGQGGGYTF.

The chain is built from TRBV3-1 (or the pseudogene TRBV3-2) and TRBJ2-7, with no clear D. The V gene's germline CDR1 is LGHDT and CDR2 YNNKEL (reference sequence). Trimming cost V 1 base and J 2 bases, with 12 bases left between them. CDR3 length: 15 residues. CDR3 amino acids: CASSQAYSITYEQYF. Here the CDR3 DNA reads TGTGCCAGCAGCCAAGCTTACTCGATTACCTACGAGCAGTACTTC.

This chain connects TRBV11-3 to TRBJ1-1, with TRBD1 identical over 7 bases. Germline V CDR1 and CDR2: SGHNT, YENEEA. J lost 1 base, V lost 5 bases, and 7 bases had no gene match. The CDR3 is 15 residues long. The CDR3 DNA is TGTGCCAGCAGCACTCACAGGGGCCCGAACACTGAAGCTTTCTTT. Amino acid sequence: CASSTHRGPNTEAFF. Combining the CDR3 with reference TRBV11-3 and TRBJ1-1 gives the whole variable domain EAGVVQSPRYKIIEKKQPVAFWCNPISGHNTLYWYLQNLGQGPELLIRYENEEAVDDSQLPKDRFSAERLKGVDSTLKIQPAELGDSAVYLCASSTHRGPNTEAFFGQGTRLTVV.

The rearrangement uses TRBV6-1 and TRBJ1-6, with 8 bases fitting TRBD1. The trim removed 3 bases at V and 19 bases at J, leaving 14 bases unmatched. Germline CDR1 MNHNS, CDR2 SASEGT. The CDR3 covers 14 residues. The CDR3: CASSDGTGPLSTHF. DNA for the CDR3: TGTGCCAGCAGTGATGGGACAGGCCCCTTGTCCACTCACTTT.

The chain combines TRBV2 with TRBJ2-1; no clear D gene. Trimming left V 8 bases short and J 4 bases short, with 9 bases between. Germline values: CDR1 SNHLY, CDR2 FYNNEI. The CDR3 is 12 residues long. CDR3 loop: CASENGYNEQFF. CDR3 nucleotide sequence: TGTGCCAGCGAAAACGGTTACAATGAGCAGTTCTTC.

This chain connects TRBV19 to TRBJ1-6; 8 bases align to TRBD1. Germline V gene data show CDR1 as LNHDA and CDR2 as SQIVND (reference sequence). The CDR3 loop spans 14 amino acids. J was trimmed by 3 bases and V by 9 bases; bases with no gene match: 4. CDR3 sequence reads: CASHTGGYNSPLHF. Here the CDR3 DNA reads TGTGCCAGCCACACAGGGGGCTATAATTCACCCCTCCACTTT.

This clone was seen a few times. The chain employs TRBV5-1 and TRBJ2-7, with 9 bases identical to TRBD2. Unmatched junction bases numbered 10, after V lost 6 bases and J lost 3 bases. The CDR3 loop spans 15 amino acids. CDR1 is SGHRS, CDR2 YFSETQ, per germline. The CDR3 protein is CASKLAGANLYEQYF. DNA for the CDR3: TGCGCCAGCAAATTAGCGGGGGCCAACCTCTACGAGCAGTACTTC.

The genes are TRBV7-9 and TRBJ1-3; D not certain. V was cut by 1 base and J by 2 bases, with 9 bases left in between. CDR3 size: 15 residues. Germline CDR1 is SEHNR and CDR2 is FQNEAQ (reference sequence). As DNA, the CDR3 is TGTGCCAGCAGCTTAGGCGGCGGTCCTGGAAACACCATATATTTT. Its translation is CASSLGGGPGNTIYF.

The chain has TRBV5-4 and TRBJ2-5; TRBD1 agrees at 9 bases. Germline V gene lookup returns CDR1 SGHNT and CDR2 YYREEE (reference sequence). Trimming took 3 bases from V and 5 from J; bases not matched to a gene: 5. The CDR3 spans 14 residues. The CDR3 region has the DNA TGTGCCAGCAGCTCCGGGACAGGGATTGAGACCCAGTACTTC. Protein sequence: CASSSGTGIETQYF.

V is TRBV18 and J is TRBJ2-1; 7 nucleotides align to TRBD1. With 6 bases clipped from V and 6 bases from J, the junction kept 5 bases outside the gene matches. CDR3 length: 13 residues. Per germline, CDR1 KGHSH and CDR2 LQKENI. The DNA for the CDR3 is TGTGCCAGCTCCCCAGGACAGGCCAATGAGCAGTTCTTC. Translation gives CASSPGQANEQFF.

The J gene is TRBJ2-3, the V gene TRBV6-6, with 8 bases that match TRBD2. Per the germline V gene, CDR1 is MNHNY and CDR2 is SVGAGI (reference sequence). The CDR3 contains 16 residues. With V trimmed by 0 bases and J by 4 bases, 6 bases remained unmatched. Here the CDR3 reads CASSYSGGGRPDTQYF. In nucleotides, the CDR3 is TGTGCCAGCAGTTACTCAGGCGGGGGGCGCCCAGATACGCAGTATTTT.

The rearrangement uses TRBV2 and TRBJ2-7, with 7 bases fitting TRBD1. Trimming took 8 bases from V and 2 from J; bases not matched to a gene: 6. This CDR3 has 13 amino acids. Germline CDR1 and CDR2: SNHLY and FYNNEI. The CDR3 DNA follows: TGTGCCAGCTCCTCGGGACAGCCCTACGAGCAGTACTTC. Its protein product is CASSSGQPYEQYF.

Only one count was recorded for this clone. CDR3 DNA sequence: TGTGCCAGTAGTATAGGAGGGGGCGACTATGGCTACACCTTC. It translates to CASSIGGGDYGYTF. The gene calls are TRBV19 and TRBJ1-2, with 7 nucleotides matching TRBD1. V was pared by 1 base and J by 3 bases, with 2 bases of the junction left unmatched. The CDR3 runs to 14 residues. Germline values: CDR1 LNHDA, CDR2 SQIVND (reference sequence).

This rearrangement joins TRBV7-8 to TRBJ1-2; D might be TRBD1 (6 bases). Trimming took off 5 bases at V and 1 base at J, with 17 bases between the two ends. This CDR3 has 16 amino acids. The germline gives CDR1 SGHVS, CDR2 FQNEAQ. In DNA, the CDR3 is TGTGCCAGCAGCAATATCGGTGGACAGCTTAACTATGGCTACACCTTC. It specifies CASSNIGGQLNYGYTF.

The chain has TRBV19 and TRBJ1-1; D remains unclear. The CDR3 covers 13 residues. V was cut by 5 bases and J by 1 base, with 8 bases left in between. Germline CDR1 LNHDA, CDR2 SQIVND (reference sequence). The CDR3 DNA is TGTGCCAGTAGTGCTAGGAGGAACACTGAAGCTTTCTTT. It codes for CASSARRNTEAFF.

The rearrangement uses TRBV12-3 or TRBV12-4 and TRBJ1-2, with D possibly TRBD1 on 6 matching bases. V was trimmed by 2 bases and J by 7 bases, leaving 11 bases between them. This CDR3 region has 13 residues. CDR3 bases: TGTGCCAGCAGTTTATTGCAGGGGCTTGGCTACACCTTC. This translates into CASSLLQGLGYTF.

The J gene is TRBJ1-4, the V gene TRBV27; D gene uncertain. From germline, CDR1 is MNHEY and CDR2 SMNVEV (reference sequence). The CDR3 sequence is 13 residues long. The V gene lost 2 bases and the J gene lost 6 bases, with 7 bases spanning the gap. CDR3 amino acids: CASSLIPDEKLFF. For the CDR3, the DNA is TGTGCCAGCAGTTTAATACCGGATGAAAAACTGTTTTTT.

This clone showed up just a few times. This chain joins TRBV5-4 and TRBJ1-1; D gene unclear. Germline V gene sequence: CDR1 SGHNT, CDR2 YYREEE (reference sequence). Trimming stripped 2 bases from V and 1 base from J, with 9 bases between. This CDR3 has 14 residues. CDR3 loop: CASSFSSRNTEAFF. CDR3 coding DNA: TGTGCCAGCAGCTTTTCATCGAGGAACACTGAAGCTTTCTTT.

The chain recombines TRBV9 with TRBJ1-4, with 12 bases aligning to TRBD1. V lost 3 bases and J lost 8; bases outside the gene matches: 8. The CDR3 runs to 16 residues. Germline V gene data show CDR1 as SGDLS and CDR2 as YYNGEE. CDR3 nucleotides: TGTGCCAGCAGCGCGGGACAGGGGGCCCTCGGAGAAAAACTGTTTTTT. Translated, it gives CASSAGQGALGEKLFF.

This sequence joins TRBV21-1 and TRBJ2-7; the table assigns TRBD1, which was not confirmed against the DNA. TRBV21-1 corresponds to a pseudogene. This CDR3 region has 17 residues. The CDR3, as DNA: TGTGCCAGAAGGGTCGGGGACAGGGCCAGGTTTGGATACGAGCAGTACGTC. Amino acid sequence: CARRVGDRARFGYEQYV.